The 3 T cell receptor beta chains reported below all come from one sample, sequenced in a study of blood T cell repertoires in COVID-19. The repertoire was sequenced with immunoSEQ multiplex PCR; TCRdb's copy has only in-frame clones and lacks some. The table records 200,000 to 300,000 clones, around 89% of them present only once. Sequencing used peripheral blood. The receptors originated from a man in his sixties who had recovered from COVID-19.

The chain uses TRBV6-5 and TRBJ1-4, with D maybe TRBD1 (5 bases). The germline CDR1 and CDR2 sequences are MNHEY and SVGAGI. CDR3 length: 14 residues. V was shortened by 6 bases and J by 7 bases, with 15 bases between the two germline ends. The CDR3 loop reads CASSQPTGTEKLFF. The CDR3 DNA is TGTGCCAGCAGCCAACCTACAGGTACTGAAAAACTGTTTTTT.

V is TRBV29-1 and J is TRBJ2-7, with D possibly being TRBD2 (5 bases). The CDR3 is made up of 11 amino acids. The germline gives CDR1 SQVTM, CDR2 ANQGSEA. Trimming removed 8 bases at V and 6 bases at J, with 14 bases between. CDR3 nucleotide sequence: TGCAGCTCCCAAGCGGCCGGCGAGCAGTACTTC. Protein: CSSQAAGEQYF.

This chain connects TRBV7-9 to TRBJ2-2; 13 positions match TRBD2. Unmatched junction bases numbered 3, after V lost 2 bases and J lost 3 bases. CDR1 and CDR2 from the germline V gene are SEHNR and FQNEAQ (reference sequence). This CDR3 is 17 amino acids long. Written as DNA, the CDR3 is TGTGCCAGCAGCTTATATGGACTAGCGGGAGACACCGGGGAGCTGTTTTTT. This encodes CASSLYGLAGDTGELFF. The full variable domain, with the rest looked up from reference TRBV7-9 and TRBJ2-2, is DTGVSQNPRHKITKRGQNVTFRCDPISEHNRLYWYRQTLGQGPEFLTYFQNEAQLEKSRLLSDRFSAERPKGSFSTLEIQRTEQGDSAMYLCASSLYGLAGDTGELFFGEGSRLTVL.